This T cell receptor beta chain was observed in a study of a mutant IDH1 vaccine in newly diagnosed glioma. Study context: Before enrollment, patients got radiotherapy alone, temozolomide alone, or mostly the combination. The study, taken as a whole, reports: Altogether, 85% to 95% of patients exhibited vaccine-induced immune responses.

To note about this clone: Antigen: not known.

Specified time point: baseline, week 1 (first vaccination visit). Treatment meaning: pre-vaccination baseline after standard-of-care therapy. Donor tumors were new WHO grade 3 or 4 IDH1-mutant, ATRX-lost astrocytomas. Clones were read by immunoSEQ multiplex PCR, and TCRdb kept only the in-frame ones, dropping some. The data contain some 61,000 clones, 65% to 90% of them singletons. CDR3 length: 13 amino acids. CDR1 is SGHAT and CDR2 is FQNNGV in the germline V gene. V lost 5 bases and J lost 1, with 8 bases in between. The sample in question was PBMCs, obtained from a glioma patient treated with radiotherapy, temozolomide or both. The chain combines TRBV11-2 with TRBJ1-1, with D uncertain. The clonotype was recovered from a man aged 30-40 years with glioma. The CDR3 bases are TGTGCCAGCAGCCTTCATAGGAACACTGAAGCTTTCTTT. Amino acids: CASSLHRNTEAFF.